One and the same sample provided the 15 T cell receptor beta chains below, sequenced in a study of neurological immune-mediated disorders (dated by TCRdb to 2018 to 2020). The method behind the library was 5' RACE. The sample was run on an Illumina HiSeq 2500. TCRdb reworked the public reads: Q25 trimming with fastp, MiXCR clone assembly, productive beta chains retained. For every CDR3 protein sequence, its rows merge into one entry that carries the most common genes and DNA. This sample has about 14,000 distinct CDR3 sequences in its table, and approximately 13% of those were observed once. The top ten clones comprise less than 50% of the sample. The sequencing input was CD8+ T cells from blood. Receptors originate from a female donor with HTLV-1-associated myelopathy (HAM/TSP).

This clonotype has at least ten counts. The rearrangement uses TRBV11-2 and TRBJ2-7; D ambiguous. Trimming pared 5 bases from V and 2 bases from J, leaving 7 bases between. CDR1 and CDR2 from the germline V gene are SGHAT and FQNNGV. The CDR3 runs to 12 residues. In nucleotides, the CDR3 is TGTGCCAGCAGCGAAACGGCCTACGAGCAGTACTTC. It yields the protein CASSETAYEQYF.

This clonotype appeared many times. In DNA, the CDR3 is TGTGCCATCACGAGGGAGACGGATTTATTAGCCAAAAACATTCAGTACTTC. It encodes CAITRETDLLAKNIQYF. The J gene is TRBJ2-4, the V gene TRBV10-3, with a possible D match to TRBD2 (5 bases). The CDR3 sequence is 17 residues long. The V gene lost 7 bases and the J gene lost 0 bases, with 19 bases spanning the gap. Looked up from germline, CDR1 is ENHRY and CDR2 is SYGVKD.

This clonotype was counted many times. One junction end does not reproduce the germline sequence, and a read error may be involved. CDR3 sequence: CASTQTDLTRF. CDR3 sequence (DNA): TGTGCCAGCACGCAGACGGACCTCACCCGCTTC. The chain employs TRBV12-3 or TRBV12-4 and TRBJ1-2; no firm D call. CDR3 length: 11 amino acids.

The V call is TRBV4-1, the J call TRBJ2-3; either TRBD1 or TRBD2 may fit D (5 bases each). The CDR3 loop spans 16 amino acids. Trimming cost V 5 bases and J 2 bases, with 17 bases left between them. The germline CDR1 and CDR2 sequences are MGHRA and YSYEKL. CDR3 sequence: CASSSTPRGDTDTQYF. CDR3 nucleotides: TGCGCCAGCAGCTCAACCCCCCGAGGGGACACAGATACGCAGTATTTT.

This clonotype was seen a handful of times. The gene calls are TRBV12-3 or TRBV12-4 and TRBJ1-4; 7 bases line up with TRBD1. V dropped 6 bases and J dropped 5; count of bases not matched to a gene: 9. The length of the CDR3 is 15 residues. CDR3 sequence: CASRARDSQNEKLFF. The CDR3 nucleotides are TGTGCCAGCAGAGCTAGGGACAGCCAGAATGAAAAACTGTTTTTT.

This clonotype was counted many times. V is TRBV20-1 and J is TRBJ2-3, with D possibly TRBD1 on 5 matching bases. V was clipped by 5 bases and J by 6 bases, with 24 bases between them. Looked up from germline, CDR1 is DFQATT and CDR2 is SNEGSKA (reference sequence). The CDR3 totals 16 residues. CDR3 loop: CSAGVQGFVPRDTQYF. The DNA for the CDR3 is TGCAGTGCTGGGGTGCAGGGCTTCGTGCCTCGGGATACGCAGTATTTT.

This clonotype has at least ten counts. The J gene is TRBJ1-5, the V gene TRBV19; the D is unclear. The V end lost 3 bases, the J end lost 8 bases, and 11 bases lay between the germline ends. This CDR3 region has 13 residues. Germline V gene lookup returns CDR1 LNHDA and CDR2 SQIVND (reference sequence). DNA for the CDR3: TGTGCCAGTAGTATCTTCCCTTCGGAGCCCCAGCATTTT. Its protein product is CASSIFPSEPQHF.

This clonotype was observed at least ten times. The chain uses TRBV7-8 and TRBJ2-1; 11 bases match TRBD1. Trimming cost V 5 bases and J 5 bases; bases outside gene matches: 8. In germline, CDR1 is SGHVS, CDR2 FQNEAQ. The CDR3 consists of 16 residues. As DNA, the CDR3 is TGTGCCAGCAGCCGCCCGAGGACAGGGGGCAACAATGAGCAGTTCTTC. As protein: CASSRPRTGGNNEQFF. The variable domain in full, with the rest retrieved from reference TRBV7-8 and TRBJ2-1, is GAGVSQSPRYKVAKRGQDVALRCDPISGHVSLFWYQQALGQGPEFLTYFQNEAQLDKSGLPSDRFFAERPEGSVSTLKIQRTQQEDSAVYLCASSRPRTGGNNEQFFGPGTRLTVL.

The sample holds many counts of this clonotype. This rearrangement joins TRBV6-5 to TRBJ1-1; 10 bases line up with TRBD1. Unmatched junction bases numbered 1, after V lost 0 bases and J lost 6 bases. The CDR3 is 14 residues long. Germline values: CDR1 MNHEY, CDR2 SVGAGI. CDR3 DNA sequence: TGTGCCAGCAGTTACTCGGGACAGGGGCCTGAAGCTTTCTTT. It is translated as CASSYSGQGPEAFF.

In this sample, this clonotype turned up many times. The gene calls are TRBV12-3 or TRBV12-4 and TRBJ2-1, with D unresolved. This CDR3 has 20 residues. Trimming stripped 1 base from V and 2 bases from J, with 24 bases between. CDR3 in DNA: TGTGCCAGCAGTTTAGGGGCCGGCAGGCCACTGAATCTCCCCTACAATGAGCAGTTCTTC. It yields the protein CASSLGAGRPLNLPYNEQFF.

This clonotype was observed many times. This rearrangement joins TRBV28 to TRBJ2-3; 8 bases align to TRBD2. With 6 bases clipped from V and 0 bases from J, the junction kept 8 bases outside the gene matches. This CDR3 comprises 16 residues. Germline values: CDR1 MDHEN, CDR2 SYDVKM. The CDR3 nucleotides are TGTGCCAGCAGGACCCCTAGCGGGTCTAGCACAGATACGCAGTATTTT. This gives the protein CASRTPSGSSTDTQYF.

This clonotype came up many times. The chain uses TRBV7-9 and TRBJ2-5, with D tentatively TRBD2 (6 bases). Germline V gene sequence: CDR1 SEHNR, CDR2 FQNEAQ (reference sequence). The ends were cut back, 3 bases at V and 7 bases at J, with 12 bases in the middle. This CDR3 is built from 13 residues. The CDR3 here is CASSLDYHGTQYF. The CDR3 nucleotides are TGTGCCAGCAGCTTGGACTACCATGGGACCCAGTACTTC.

This clonotype was counted at least ten times. The rearrangement joins TRBV11-2 to TRBJ2-7; D is ambiguous. The CDR3 consists of 11 residues. The V gene lost 4 bases and the J gene lost 3 bases, with 4 bases spanning the gap. Germline values: CDR1 SGHAT, CDR2 FQNNGV. CDR3 coding DNA: TGTGCCAGCAGCTCCCTCTACGAGCAGTACTTC. Translation: CASSSLYEQYF.

This clonotype occurred many times. The V call is TRBV5-1, the J call TRBJ2-7; tentatively, D is TRBD1 or TRBD2 (5 bases each). V was clipped by 4 bases and J by 3 bases, with 17 bases between them. The CDR3 runs to 15 residues. Germline CDR1 SGHRS, CDR2 YFSETQ. CDR3: CASSPRETGDYEQYF. CDR3 nucleotides: TGCGCCAGCAGCCCACGGGAAACAGGCGACTACGAGCAGTACTTC.

This clonotype was recorded at least ten times. The chain recombines TRBV20-1 with TRBJ2-1; D ambiguous. Germline V CDR1 and CDR2: DFQATT, SNEGSKA (reference sequence). The CDR3 is 13 amino acids. Trimming removed 3 bases at V and 0 bases at J, with 6 bases between. The CDR3 protein is CSASAPSYNEQFF. In nucleotides, the CDR3 is TGCAGTGCTAGCGCGCCCTCCTACAATGAGCAGTTCTTC.